This section outlines one T cell receptor beta chain sequence together with its context. This sample is part of a study of blood T cells in healthy people across ages. With a J-beta primer mix and a sample-barcoded 5' primer, a second PCR ran 7 to 11 cycles. From the 5' RACE reads, TCRdb called clonotypes with MiXCR, one entry per CDR3 protein. The table has around 520,000 distinct CDR3 sequences, about 29% seen once. This CDR3 comprises 13 residues. The ends lost 7 bases at V and 3 bases at J; junction bases unmatched: 6. Germline V gene lookup returns CDR1 MDHEN and CDR2 SYDVKM. This sample was shared with a second study, whose subject was T cells of mothers and their children.

The chain is built from TRBV28 and TRBJ2-7; 7 positions agree with TRBD1. Material for sequencing was blood. The sequence was obtained from a boy aged 2 to 9 in good health. The CDR3 sequence: CASNPGQSYEQYF. The CDR3 nucleotides are TGTGCCAGCAATCCGGGACAGAGCTACGAGCAGTACTTC.